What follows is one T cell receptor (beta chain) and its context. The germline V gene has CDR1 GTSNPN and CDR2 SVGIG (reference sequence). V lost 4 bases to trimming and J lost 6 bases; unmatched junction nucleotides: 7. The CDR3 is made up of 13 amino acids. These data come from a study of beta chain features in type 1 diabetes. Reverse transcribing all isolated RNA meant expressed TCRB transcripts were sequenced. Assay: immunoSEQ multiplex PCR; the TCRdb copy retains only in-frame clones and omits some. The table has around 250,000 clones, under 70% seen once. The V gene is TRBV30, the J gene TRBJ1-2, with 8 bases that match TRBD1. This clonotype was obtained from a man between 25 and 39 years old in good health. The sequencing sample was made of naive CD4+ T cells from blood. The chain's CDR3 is CAWKPGGADGYTF. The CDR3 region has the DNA TGTGCCTGGAAACCAGGGGGCGCGGATGGCTACACCTTC.